This TCR beta chain was found in a study of blood T cell repertoires in COVID-19. Study context: Samples of COVID-19 (acute and convalescent) were obtained from the United States, Italy and Spain. PBMCs, B-cell-depleted T cells, or T cells provided the cDNA or gDNA that made up the material.

How the authors handled the data: Reference gene primer amplification yielded estimated nucleated cell counts. Sequenced by immunoSEQ multiplex PCR; TCRdb stores in-frame clones only, minus some. V, J and clone size reflect that table, while D and trimming were determined from the DNA. The data hold tens of thousands of clones, with 85% to 90% observed a single time. V was clipped by 1 base and J by 0 bases; unmatched bases: 6. CDR1 and CDR2 from the germline V gene are MGHRA and YSYEKL. CDR3 length equals 16 residues. It was during active infection that Seattle patients were enrolled and then longitudinally followed.

The TCR originated in a woman aged 55 to 70 with COVID-19, enrolled during active disease. Sequences were obtained from peripheral blood. The chain is built from TRBV4-1 and TRBJ2-7; 7 bases match TRBD2. The DNA for the CDR3 is TGCGCCAGCAGCCAAGTGGGGGGGTCCCCCTCCTACGAGCAGTACTTC. Its translation is CASSQVGGSPSYEQYF.